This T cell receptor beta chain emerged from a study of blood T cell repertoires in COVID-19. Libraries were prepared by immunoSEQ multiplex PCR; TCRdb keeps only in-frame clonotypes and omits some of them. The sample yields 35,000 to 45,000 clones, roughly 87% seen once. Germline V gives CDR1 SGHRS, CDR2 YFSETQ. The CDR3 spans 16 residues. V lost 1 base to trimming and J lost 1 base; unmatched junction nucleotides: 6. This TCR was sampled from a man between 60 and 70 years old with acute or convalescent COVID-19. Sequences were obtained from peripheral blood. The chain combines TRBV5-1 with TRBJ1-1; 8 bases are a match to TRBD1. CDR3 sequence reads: CASSLSGQAANTEAFF. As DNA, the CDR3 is TGCGCCAGCAGCTTGTCGGGACAGGCCGCGAACACTGAAGCTTTCTTT.